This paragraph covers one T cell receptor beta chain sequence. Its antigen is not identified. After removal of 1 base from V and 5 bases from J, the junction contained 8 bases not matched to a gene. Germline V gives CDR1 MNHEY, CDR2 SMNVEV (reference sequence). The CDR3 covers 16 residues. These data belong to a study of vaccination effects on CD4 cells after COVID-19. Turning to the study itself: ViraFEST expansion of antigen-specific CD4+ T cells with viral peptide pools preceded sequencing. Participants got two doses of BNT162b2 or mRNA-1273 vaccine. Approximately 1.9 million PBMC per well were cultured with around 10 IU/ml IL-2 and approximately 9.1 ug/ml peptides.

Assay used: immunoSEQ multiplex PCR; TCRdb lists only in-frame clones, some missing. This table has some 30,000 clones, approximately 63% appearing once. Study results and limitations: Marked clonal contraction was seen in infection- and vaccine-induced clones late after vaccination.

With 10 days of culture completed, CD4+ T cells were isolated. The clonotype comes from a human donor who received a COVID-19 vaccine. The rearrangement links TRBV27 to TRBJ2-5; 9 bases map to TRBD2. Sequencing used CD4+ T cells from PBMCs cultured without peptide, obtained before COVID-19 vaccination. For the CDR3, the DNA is TGTGCCAGCAGTTTATGGGCTAGCGGGAAGAGGGAGACCCAGTACTTC. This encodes CASSLWASGKRETQYF.